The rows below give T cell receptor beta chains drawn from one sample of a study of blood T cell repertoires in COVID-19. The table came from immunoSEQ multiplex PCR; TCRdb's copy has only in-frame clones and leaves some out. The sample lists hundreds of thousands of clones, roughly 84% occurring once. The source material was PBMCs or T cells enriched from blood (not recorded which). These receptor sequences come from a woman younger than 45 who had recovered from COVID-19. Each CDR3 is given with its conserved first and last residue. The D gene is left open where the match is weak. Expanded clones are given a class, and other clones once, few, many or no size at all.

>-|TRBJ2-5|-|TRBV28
CASSLGHIAVGGAGETQYF
TGTGCCAGCAGTTTGGGGCATATAGCGGTTGGGGGGGCGGGAGAGACCCAGTACTTC
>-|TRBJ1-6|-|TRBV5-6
CASSERRQYSPLHF
TGTGCCAGCAGCGAAAGACGACAGTATTCACCCCTCCACTTT
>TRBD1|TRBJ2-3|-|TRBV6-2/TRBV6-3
CASSSTGGLTDTQYF
TGTGCCAGCAGTTCGACAGGGGGTCTCACAGATACGCAGTATTTT
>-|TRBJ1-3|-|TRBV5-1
CASSLAGGPSGNTIYF
TGCGCCAGCAGCTTGGCGGGCGGGCCCTCTGGAAACACCATATATTTT
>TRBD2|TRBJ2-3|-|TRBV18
CASSPPLFKQGGGTDTQYF
TGTGCCAGCTCACCACCTCTCTTTAAGCAGGGAGGGGGCACAGATACGCAGTATTTT
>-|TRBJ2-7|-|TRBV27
CASSPDSLSSYEQYF
TGTGCCAGCAGCCCCGACAGCCTAAGCTCCTACGAGCAGTACTTC
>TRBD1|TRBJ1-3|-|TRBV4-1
CASSHRGQGQAGNTIYF
TGCGCCAGCAGCCATCGTGGACAGGGACAGGCGGGAAACACCATATATTTT
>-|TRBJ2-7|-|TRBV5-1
CASSTRGAPYEQYF
TGCGCCAGCAGCACCAGGGGTGCGCCCTACGAGCAGTACTTC
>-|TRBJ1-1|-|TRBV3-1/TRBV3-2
CASSQFGGSNTEAFF
TGTGCCAGCAGCCAATTCGGGGGATCGAACACTGAAGCTTTCTTT
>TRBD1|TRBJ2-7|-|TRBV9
CASSAGTGFYEQYF
TGTGCCAGCAGCGCCGGGACAGGATTCTACGAGCAGTACTTC
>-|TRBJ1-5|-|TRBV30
CAWSVREGTSGRGQPQHF
TGTGCCTGGAGTGTACGTGAGGGCACGTCCGGGAGGGGCCAGCCCCAGCATTTT
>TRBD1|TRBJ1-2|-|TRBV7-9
CASSSGQIDGYTF
TGTGCCAGCAGTTCGGGACAGATCGATGGCTACACCTTC
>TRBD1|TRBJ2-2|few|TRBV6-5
CASKLRQGAGELFF
TGTGCCAGCAAGCTTCGACAGGGGGCCGGGGAGCTGTTTTTT
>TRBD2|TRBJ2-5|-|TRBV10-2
CASTYSGTSGWETQYF
TGCGCCAGCACGTACTCCGGGACTAGCGGGTGGGAGACCCAGTACTTC
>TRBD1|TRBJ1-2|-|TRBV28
CASRLTGGAVSGYTF
TGTGCCAGCAGGTTAACAGGGGGCGCAGTGTCTGGCTACACCTTC
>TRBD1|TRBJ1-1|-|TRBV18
CASSQLGTGLMNTEAFF
TGTGCCAGCTCCCAACTCGGGACAGGGCTTATGAACACTGAAGCTTTCTTT
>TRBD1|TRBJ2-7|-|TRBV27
CASGTEAYEQYF
TGTGCCAGCGGGACAGAGGCATACGAGCAGTACTTC
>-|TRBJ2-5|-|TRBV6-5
CASRETGETQYF
TGTGCCAGCAGGGAGACCGGAGAGACCCAGTACTTC
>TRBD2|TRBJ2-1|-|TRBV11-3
CASSLGGTSYNEQFF
TGTGCCAGCAGCTTAGGAGGGACTAGTTACAATGAGCAGTTCTTC
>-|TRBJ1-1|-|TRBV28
CASSLTFGGPNTEAFF
TGTGCCAGCAGTCTCACGTTCGGGGGACCGAACACTGAAGCTTTCTTT
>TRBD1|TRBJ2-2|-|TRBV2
CASKGAVNTGELFF
TGTGCCAGCAAGGGGGCAGTGAACACCGGGGAGCTGTTTTTT
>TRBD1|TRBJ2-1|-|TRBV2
CASSERGLRTNEQFF
TGTGCCAGCAGTGAGAGGGGGCTTCGCACCAATGAGCAGTTCTTC
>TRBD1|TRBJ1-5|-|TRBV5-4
CASSNDREVGQPQHF
TGTGCCAGCAGCAATGACAGGGAGGTCGGTCAGCCCCAGCATTTT
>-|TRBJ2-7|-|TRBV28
CASSFRGALREQYF
TGTGCCAGCAGTTTTCGGGGGGCGCTTCGCGAGCAGTACTTC
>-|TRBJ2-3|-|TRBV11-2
CASRRIGWAQDTQYF
TGTGCCAGCAGACGCATTGGGTGGGCCCAGGATACGCAGTATTTT
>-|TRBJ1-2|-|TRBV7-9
CASSLGAVYGYTF
TGTGCCAGCAGCTTAGGCGCCGTCTATGGCTACACCTTC
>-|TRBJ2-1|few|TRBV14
CASSQGYWTLYNEQFF
TGTGCCAGCAGCCAGGGTTATTGGACACTCTACAATGAGCAGTTCTTC
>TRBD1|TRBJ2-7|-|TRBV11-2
CASSETGQQIYEQYF
TGTGCCAGCAGCGAAACGGGACAGCAGATCTACGAGCAGTACTTC
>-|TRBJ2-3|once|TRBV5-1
CASSFRQTLSTDTQYF
TGCGCCAGCAGCTTCCGACAGACTCTTAGCACAGATACGCAGTATTTT
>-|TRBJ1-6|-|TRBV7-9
CASSLPGFHSPLHF
TGTGCCAGCAGCTTACCGGGTTTCCATTCACCCCTCCACTTT
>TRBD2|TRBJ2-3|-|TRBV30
CAWSGGVGTDTQYF
TGTGCCTGGAGCGGGGGGGTTGGCACAGATACGCAGTATTTT
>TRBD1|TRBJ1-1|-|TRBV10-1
CASSEGQGLTVRAFF
TGCGCCAGCAGTGAAGGACAGGGGCTAACGGTCCGAGCTTTCTTT
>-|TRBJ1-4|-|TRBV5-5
CASRPGIDNEKLFF
TGTGCCAGCAGACCCGGGATCGATAATGAAAAACTGTTTTTT
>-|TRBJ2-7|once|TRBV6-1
CASSETASYEQYF
TGTGCCAGCAGTGAGACAGCCTCCTACGAGCAGTACTTC
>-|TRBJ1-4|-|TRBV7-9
CASSPVGEKLFF
TGTGCCAGCAGCCCTGTCGGGGAAAAACTGTTTTTT
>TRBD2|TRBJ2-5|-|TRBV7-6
CASSPRLAGGQGTQYF
TGTGCCAGCAGCCCCCGACTAGCGGGGGGGCAAGGCACCCAGTACTTC
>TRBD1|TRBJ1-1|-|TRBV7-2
CASSFDRVNTEAFF
TGTGCCAGCAGCTTCGACAGGGTAAACACTGAAGCTTTCTTT
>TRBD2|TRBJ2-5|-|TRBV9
CASSEGGTLAGRRETQYF
TGTGCCAGCAGCGAGGGGGGGACCCTAGCGGGCCGACGGGAGACCCAGTACTTC
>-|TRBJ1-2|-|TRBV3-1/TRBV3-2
CASSQDHRDKTF
TGTGCCAGCAGCCAAGATCACAGGGACAAGACCTTC
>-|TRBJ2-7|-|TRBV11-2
CASSLSETYEQYF
TGTGCCAGCAGCTTATCTGAGACCTACGAGCAGTACTTC
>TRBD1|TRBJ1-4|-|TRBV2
CASSFTGGGEKLFF
TGTGCCAGCAGTTTTACAGGGGGCGGTGAAAAACTGTTTTTT
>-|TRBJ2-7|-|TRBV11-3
CASSLGGGYEQYF
TGTGCCAGCAGCTTGGGAGGGGGCTACGAGCAGTACTTC
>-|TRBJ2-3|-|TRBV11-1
CASSSAKGSADTQYF
TGTGCCAGCAGCTCCGCAAAGGGGTCGGCAGATACGCAGTATTTT
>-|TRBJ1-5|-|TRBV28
CASSFGGPVNQPQHF
TGTGCCAGCAGTTTCGGAGGACCGGTGAATCAGCCCCAGCATTTT
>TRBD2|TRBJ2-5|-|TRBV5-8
CASSLYPGGQPYF
TGTGCCAGCAGCTTGTATCCGGGGGGGCAACCGTACTTC
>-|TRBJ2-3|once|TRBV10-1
CASSEGQRTDTQYF
TGCGCCAGCAGTGAGGGGCAGCGCACAGATACGCAGTATTTT
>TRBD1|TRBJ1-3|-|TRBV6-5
CASSSNRGVNTIYF
TGTGCCAGCAGTTCCAACAGGGGAGTAAACACCATATATTTT
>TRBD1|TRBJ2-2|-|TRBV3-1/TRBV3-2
CASSLKTTGGYGGELFF
TGTGCCAGCAGCCTAAAAACGACAGGGGGATATGGCGGGGAGCTGTTTTTT
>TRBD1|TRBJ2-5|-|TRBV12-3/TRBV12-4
CASSWNRGETQYF
TGTGCCAGCAGTTGGAACAGGGGAGAGACCCAGTACTTC
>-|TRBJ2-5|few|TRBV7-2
CASSPLGRGYQETQYF
TGTGCCAGCAGCCCGCTGGGCAGAGGGTACCAAGAGACCCAGTACTTC
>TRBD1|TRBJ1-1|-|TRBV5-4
CASSPGTANTEAFF
TGTGCCAGCAGCCCCGGGACAGCGAACACTGAAGCTTTCTTT
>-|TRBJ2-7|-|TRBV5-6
CASSLYPGSYEQYF
TGTGCCAGCAGCTTGTACCCAGGCTCCTACGAGCAGTACTTC
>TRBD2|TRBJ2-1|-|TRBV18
CASSRYERGSSYNEQFF
TGTGCCAGCTCACGCTACGAGCGGGGGAGCTCCTACAATGAGCAGTTCTTC
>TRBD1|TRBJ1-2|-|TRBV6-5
CASSYGSGGEPYGYTF
TGTGCCAGCAGTTACGGGTCAGGGGGCGAACCTTATGGCTACACCTTC
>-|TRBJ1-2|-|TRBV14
CASSQGQTVNYGYTF
TGTGCCAGCAGCCAAGGCCAGACAGTTAACTATGGCTACACCTTC